This TCR beta chain emerged from a study of the immune and genomic landscape of osteosarcoma. Study at large: Pediatric and adult high-grade osteosarcoma patients, median diagnosis age roughly 30. Patients were 45% to 65% male; roughly 77% had localized disease.

The post-treatment osteosarcoma tumors were primary, local recurrence or metastasis specimens from poor-prognosis patients. General study findings and limits: External normal skin and healthy peripheral blood data provided clonality references.

Here immunoSEQ multiplex PCR was the method, and the copy in TCRdb shows in-frame clones only, minus some. The data show about 690 clones, with 60% to 80% seen just once and about 6% held by the top ten. The V and J ends lost 6 bases and 3 bases respectively, with 9 bases between them. From germline, CDR1 is SNHLY and CDR2 FYNNEI. The CDR3 loop spans 14 amino acids. On this clone: The target antigen is unknown.

Sequencing input: primary tumor tissue from the femur. The receptor was derived from a man aged 25 to 45 with osteosarcoma. The chain recombines TRBV2 with TRBJ2-6; possible D gene TRBD1, 5 bases. The CDR3: CASSIRDGANVLTF. The CDR3, as DNA: TGTGCCAGCAGCATCAGGGATGGGGCCAACGTCCTGACTTTC.